This section outlines one T cell receptor beta chain sequence together with its context. The target antigen is unknown. Time point in this sample: technical triplicate 2. Sorted libraries came from 1 million CD4+ or CD8+ T cells. This entry comes from a study of neurological immune-mediated disorders. Study results and limitations: The highest TCR clonal expansion occurred in HTLV-1-associated myelopathy; multiple sclerosis fell below healthy controls.

The V and J ends lost 7 bases and 5 bases respectively, with 21 bases between them. Germline V gene lookup returns CDR1 SGHRS and CDR2 YFSETQ. This CDR3 region has 15 residues. The cDNA was generated through 5'RACE incorporating 10-nucleotide random UMIs. One entry per CDR3 protein, called by TCRdb with MiXCR from the 5' RACE reads. In the table there are roughly 32,000 distinct CDR3 sequences, 10% to 15% of which are singletons. The sequencing sample was made of CD4+ T cells from blood. This receptor was taken from a female donor with HTLV-1-associated myelopathy (HAM/TSP). The chain recombines TRBV5-1 with TRBJ1-1, with D maybe TRBD1 (5 bases). The CDR3 coding sequence is TGCGCCAGCCGAGATGACGGGGGAGTCAATACTGAAGCTTTCTTT. Translating it yields CASRDDGGVNTEAFF.